The 9 T cell receptor beta chains listed next were all sequenced from one sample in a study of OX40 agonist ivuxolimab in advanced cancers. Clones were read by immunoSEQ multiplex PCR, and TCRdb kept only the in-frame ones, dropping some. In the table there are about 61,000 clones, around 83% of which are singletons. The specimen comprised CD4+ or CD8+ T cells sorted from blood, sampled in a trial of the OX40 agonist ivuxolimab. The receptors come from an adult with an advanced solid tumor such as melanoma, head and neck, liver or kidney cancer.

The chain links TRBV5-5 to TRBJ2-7; 8 bases align to TRBD1. The trim removed 3 bases at V and 6 bases at J, leaving 2 bases unmatched. This CDR3 is built from 12 residues. Germline-derived CDR1 and CDR2 are SGHKS and YYEKEE (reference sequence). The DNA of the CDR3 is TGTGCCAGCAGCTGGACAGGGTCCGAGCAGTACTTC. Protein product: CASSWTGSEQYF.

The chain joins TRBV18 to TRBJ2-3, with TRBD2 matching 7 bases. V lost 4 bases, J lost 3 bases, and 7 bases stayed unmatched. The CDR3 covers 15 residues. Germline CDR1 KGHSH, CDR2 LQKENI. The CDR3 here is CASSLQGGLTDTQYF. CDR3 bases: TGTGCCAGCTCACTTCAGGGAGGGCTAACAGATACGCAGTATTTT.

This clone was detected a few times. This rearrangement joins TRBV18 to TRBJ2-7, with D possibly TRBD1 on 6 matching bases. This CDR3 contains 13 residues. From germline, CDR1 is KGHSH and CDR2 LQKENI. The V and J ends lost 6 bases and 1 base respectively, with 10 bases between them. The CDR3 nucleotides are TGTGCCAGCTCTGCCGACAGGTCCTACGAGCAGTACTTC. Translating gives CASSADRSYEQYF.

V usage is TRBV15 and J usage is TRBJ2-3; D is ambiguous. Germline assignment: CDR1 LNHNV and CDR2 YYDKDF (reference sequence). This CDR3 contains 13 residues. Trimming pared 2 bases from V and 2 bases from J, leaving 5 bases between. CDR3 in amino acids: CATSRPDTDTQYF. For the CDR3, the DNA is TGTGCCACCAGCAGACCTGACACAGATACGCAGTATTTT. The variable domain in full, completed from reference TRBV15 and TRBJ2-3, reads DAMVIQNPRYQVTQFGKPVTLSCSQTLNHNVMYWYQQKSSQAPKLLFHYYDKDFNNEADTPDNFQSRRPNTSFCFLDIRSPGLGDTAMYLCATSRPDTDTQYFGPGTRLTVL.

The rearrangement uses TRBV2 and TRBJ1-5, with 8 bases fitting TRBD1. The germline CDR1 and CDR2 sequences are SNHLY and FYNNEI. After removal of 6 bases from V and 2 bases from J, the junction contained 6 bases not matched to a gene. The CDR3 runs to 15 residues. The CDR3 coding sequence is TGTGCCAGCAGCAGACAGGGGAGAGGCAATCAGCCCCAGCATTTT. This sequence encodes CASSRQGRGNQPQHF.

Only a few counts were recorded for this clone. V is TRBV11-2 and J is TRBJ2-1; unclear D gene. The CDR3 length is 15 residues. Germline V gene lookup returns CDR1 SGHAT and CDR2 FQNNGV. V was trimmed by 0 bases and J by 2 bases, leaving 8 bases between them. The CDR3 DNA sequence: TGTGCCAGCAGCTTAGAAGGACCAGCCTACAATGAGCAGTTCTTC. This encodes CASSLEGPAYNEQFF.

The chain carries TRBV19 and TRBJ2-5, with TRBD2 matching over 14 bases. There are 18 residues in the CDR3. The ends lost 2 bases at V and 1 base at J; junction bases unmatched: 6. CDR1 and CDR2 (germline): LNHDA, SQIVND (reference sequence). The CDR3 protein is CASSIRTSGGSSQETQYF. In DNA, the CDR3 is TGTGCCAGTAGTATAAGGACTAGCGGGGGGTCCAGCCAAGAGACCCAGTACTTC.

This clone occurred once. The gene calls are TRBV19 and TRBJ1-5; D remains ambiguous. Trimming pared 4 bases from V and 0 bases from J, leaving 7 bases between. The CDR3 has 14 amino acids. Germline V lookup: CDR1 LNHDA, CDR2 SQIVND (reference sequence). The CDR3 reads CASSTYNSNQPQHF. The CDR3 DNA sequence: TGTGCCAGTAGTACTTATAATAGCAATCAGCCCCAGCATTTT.

This sequence joins TRBV18 and TRBJ2-1, with TRBD1 matching over 7 bases. CDR1 and CDR2 (germline): KGHSH, LQKENI. V lost 4 bases and J lost 7; bases outside the gene matches: 10. This CDR3 contains 15 residues. CDR3 in DNA: TGTGCCAGCTCACTTCACCCTACAGGGGTGAATGAGCAGTTCTTC. This sequence encodes CASSLHPTGVNEQFF.